The rows below give T cell receptor beta chains drawn from one sample of a study of beta chain features in type 1 diabetes. This table comes from immunoSEQ multiplex PCR, and its TCRdb copy is limited to in-frame clones, with some not included. Counted here are about 320,000 clones, around 15% occurring once; the ten biggest clones make up approximately 7%. The sample was central memory CD4+ T cells from blood. The receptors stem from a man between 25 and 39 years old in good health. The CDR3 runs from the conserved cysteine through the conserved F or W. A D gene is named only where the DNA matches it firmly. Rows give clone size only sometimes, using once, few, many, or a class for an expanded clone.

v_call	j_call	d_call	clone_size	cdr3_nt	cdr3_aa
TRBV11-2	TRBJ1-6	NA	NA	TGTGCCAGCAGCCTACAAGGGGTCTATTCACCCCTCCACTTT	CASSLQGVYSPLHF
TRBV6-5	TRBJ2-4	NA	few	TGTGCCAGCTCGGAATTAGCCAAAAACATTCAGTACTTC	CASSELAKNIQYF
TRBV7-9	TRBJ2-3	NA	few	TGTGCCAGCAGCTTAGCGGACAGCACAGATACGCAGTATTTT	CASSLADSTDTQYF
TRBV7-2	TRBJ2-1	TRBD2	NA	TGTGCCAGCAGCTTACCAACTAGCGGGAGTGAGGAGCAGTTCTTC	CASSLPTSGSEEQFF
TRBV2	TRBJ2-7	TRBD2	NA	TGTGCCAGCACTCGCGGGGGCTACGAGCAGTACTTC	CASTRGGYEQYF
TRBV7-9	TRBJ2-1	NA	few	TGTGCCAGCAGCCCCTCATATGAGCAGTTCTTC	CASSPSYEQFF
TRBV25-1	TRBJ2-1	NA	NA	TGTGCCAGCAGTGGACAGCTGAACTACAATGAGCAGTTCTTC	CASSGQLNYNEQFF
TRBV4-3	TRBJ2-1	TRBD1	many	TGCGCCAGCAGCTCGACCGGACAGGGTGACAATGAGCAGTTCTTC	CASSSTGQGDNEQFF
TRBV2	TRBJ1-4	NA	few	TGTGCCAGCGGAAGGACAGACGCAAAACTGTTTTTT	CASGRTDAKLFF
TRBV13	TRBJ1-3	TRBD1	few	TGTGCCAGCAGCTTCGGACAGGGGAGAAACACCATATATTTT	CASSFGQGRNTIYF
TRBV4-2	TRBJ2-3	NA	few	TGTGCCAGCAGCCAAGATCTAGCCGCTGGGGGTAGCACAGATACGCAGTATTTT	CASSQDLAAGGSTDTQYF
TRBV28	TRBJ2-1	NA	NA	TGTGCCAGCACCTTCGGGGGTCGATACAATGAGCAGTTCTTC	CASTFGGRYNEQFF
TRBV4-1	TRBJ2-5	NA	NA	TGCGCCAGCAGCCAAACGACAGTATTCCAAGAGACCCAGTACTTC	CASSQTTVFQETQYF
TRBV5-1	TRBJ2-7	TRBD1	few	TGCGCCAGCAGCTTGGGTGGGACAGGGAGTTTCGACGAGCAGTACTTC	CASSLGGTGSFDEQYF
TRBV6-5	TRBJ2-3	NA	NA	TGTGCCAGCAGTTACGACGGCACAGATACGCAGTATTTT	CASSYDGTDTQYF
TRBV19	TRBJ1-2	NA	NA	TGTGCCAGTAGAATATCCCTGGACGTAAACTATGGCTACACCTTC	CASRISLDVNYGYTF
TRBV5-4	TRBJ2-3	TRBD2	few	TGCGCCAGCAGCCAAGCAAGCCGAGCAGCGGGGGATACGCAGTATTTT	CASSQASRAAGDTQYF
TRBV6-1	TRBJ1-2	NA	NA	TGTGCCAGCCGTACTGTGACAGGCTATGGCTACACCTTC	CASRTVTGYGYTF
TRBV18	TRBJ2-1	TRBD2	NA	TGTGCCAGCTCACCCCGGGGACTAGCCTTGGATGAGCAGTTCTTC	CASSPRGLALDEQFF